A selection of T cell receptor beta chains follows, all from one sample in a study of blood T cell repertoires in COVID-19. Method: immunoSEQ multiplex PCR; TCRdb's copy keeps in-frame clones and lacks some. The sample consists of 230,000 or so clones, about 90% of them appearing once. Specimen: peripheral blood. These receptors were taken from a man aged 35-49 years with active or convalescent COVID-19. CDR3s include the opening cysteine and the closing phenylalanine or tryptophan. The D gene is left open where the match is weak. Rows may omit the clone size; those that give it use once, few, many or a size class.

v_gene	d_gene	len	abundance	j_gene	CDR3aa	CDR3nt
TRBV5-1	.	14	few	TRBJ1-6	CASSYSSYNSPLHF	TGCGCCAGCAGCTACAGCTCCTATAATTCACCCCTCCACTTT
TRBV18	.	17	.	TRBJ2-2	CASSRTGGRSIDGELFF	TGTGCCAGCTCACGAACCGGGGGGCGAAGTATCGACGGGGAGCTGTTTTTT
TRBV9	TRBD1	14	.	TRBJ2-7	CASSVFDRDYEQYF	TGTGCCAGCAGCGTATTCGACAGGGACTACGAGCAGTACTTC
TRBV27	TRBD1	18	.	TRBJ1-2	CASSLSVGWGQGHYGYTF	TGTGCCAGCAGTTTATCGGTTGGTTGGGGACAGGGTCACTATGGCTACACCTTC
TRBV5-1	TRBD1	14	.	TRBJ1-5	CASSPGTGEGPQHF	TGCGCCAGCTCCCCGGGGACAGGGGAAGGCCCCCAGCATTTT
TRBV2	.	16	.	TRBJ1-5	CASSEVVRGGNQPQHF	TGTGCCAGCAGTGAGGTCGTACGCGGGGGCAATCAGCCCCAGCATTTT
TRBV6-5	.	15	.	TRBJ1-4	CASSYSRGTLEKLFF	TGTGCCAGCAGTTACTCGCGGGGAACGCTTGAAAAACTGTTTTTT
TRBV5-1	TRBD1	14	.	TRBJ1-6	CASSYETGDSPLHF	TGCGCCAGCAGCTATGAGACAGGGGATTCACCCCTCCACTTT
TRBV5-1	.	13	.	TRBJ2-5	CASSLGQSETQYF	TGCGCCAGCAGCTTGGGGCAGTCAGAGACCCAGTACTTC
TRBV6-1	TRBD1	17	.	TRBJ1-5	CASSEEWDRVGDQPQHF	TGTGCCAGCAGTGAAGAATGGGACAGGGTGGGCGATCAGCCCCAGCATTTT
TRBV5-4	.	13	.	TRBJ2-1	CASSLTGQGEQFF	TGTGCCAGCAGCTTGACGGGTCAAGGTGAGCAGTTCTTC
TRBV28	.	13	.	TRBJ2-7	CASTGLSSYEQYF	TGTGCCAGCACTGGACTGAGCTCCTACGAGCAGTACTTC
TRBV7-8	TRBD1	17	.	TRBJ1-5	CASSLGTGRGSNQPQHF	TGTGCCAGCAGCTTAGGGACAGGCAGGGGGAGCAATCAGCCCCAGCATTTT
TRBV18	.	15	.	TRBJ2-2	CASSPSGGVTGELFF	TGTGCCAGCTCCCCTTCCGGCGGGGTCACCGGGGAGCTGTTTTTT
TRBV28	TRBD1	14	few	TRBJ1-5	CASRLGQGDQPQHF	TGTGCCAGCAGGCTGGGACAGGGGGATCAGCCCCAGCATTTT